One sample yielded the 18 T cell receptor beta chains listed below, sequenced in a study of cytomegalovirus exposure and HLA in healthy donors. A multiplex PCR was run with 60 Vbeta primers and 13 Jbeta primers. Sequencing used immunoSEQ multiplex PCR; TCRdb keeps in-frame clones, though not all of them. The sample carries 95,000 to 150,000 clones, around three quarters recorded once. Sequencing input: PBMCs. These receptors were taken from a man aged 25-45 years in good health and CMV-seropositive.

This chain connects TRBV6-5 to TRBJ2-1; 8 nucleotides line up with TRBD2. With V trimmed by 6 bases and J by 4 bases, 2 bases remained unmatched. This CDR3 has 13 residues. The germline V gene has CDR1 MNHEY and CDR2 SVGAGI. DNA for the CDR3: TGTGCCAGCAGGCCTAGCGGGTACAATGAGCAGTTCTTC. It translates to CASRPSGYNEQFF.

V gene TRBV5-6 combines with J gene TRBJ2-1; weak D call: TRBD2 (7 bases). The V end lost 0 bases, the J end lost 1 base, and 17 bases lay between the germline ends. Germline-derived CDR1 and CDR2 are SGHDT and YYEEEE. This CDR3 has 18 amino acids. DNA of the CDR3: TGTGCCAGCAGCTTGGGTCGCGGGGGCGTCACTTCCTACAATGAGCAGTTCTTC. Its translation: CASSLGRGGVTSYNEQFF.

This chain uses TRBV9 with TRBJ2-4, with a tentative D call TRBD1 (6 bases). CDR3 size: 17 residues. The V end was cut by 3 bases, the J end by 0 bases, with 16 bases between. CDR1 SGDLS and CDR2 YYNGEE come from the germline V gene. CDR3: CASSGSTGRVAKNIQYF. The CDR3 DNA is TGTGCCAGCAGCGGAAGCACAGGGCGAGTAGCCAAAAACATTCAGTACTTC.

V is TRBV7-2 and J is TRBJ2-5, with 12 nucleotides matching TRBD2. V trimming: 3 bases; J trimming: 3 bases; junction bases outside the gene matches: 2. The CDR3 spans 15 residues. From germline, CDR1 is SGHTA and CDR2 FQGNSA. The CDR3: CASSLGLAGEETQYF. As DNA, the CDR3 is TGTGCCAGCAGCTTGGGACTAGCGGGCGAAGAGACCCAGTACTTC. Using reference TRBV7-2 and TRBJ2-5 for the parts outside the CDR3, the full variable domain is GAGVSQSPSNKVTEKGKDVELRCDPISGHTALYWYRQSLGQGLEFLIYFQGNSAPDKSGLPSDRFSAERTGGSVSTLTIQRTQQEDSAVYLCASSLGLAGEETQYFGPGTRLLVL.

This clone was found once. This chain uses TRBV5-1 with TRBJ1-4; D perhaps matches TRBD1 (6 bases). CDR3 size: 16 residues. V was clipped by 2 bases and J by 3 bases, with 14 bases between them. Germline CDR1 is SGHRS and CDR2 is YFSETQ. The CDR3 nucleotides are TGCGCCAGCAGCTTAGGCGGGGGGCAGCCTAATGAAAAACTGTTTTTT. Its protein product is CASSLGGGQPNEKLFF.

This chain joins TRBV11-2 and TRBJ1-4; TRBD1 aligns across 9 bases. Germline V gene lookup returns CDR1 SGHAT and CDR2 FQNNGV. V was clipped by 4 bases and J by 4 bases; unmatched bases: 7. This CDR3 has 16 amino acids. The CDR3 is CASSSEDRGYNEKLFF. CDR3 nucleotides: TGTGCCAGCAGCTCCGAGGACAGGGGCTATAATGAAAAACTGTTTTTT.

V gene TRBV5-1 combines with J gene TRBJ2-7, with a weak D call TRBD2 (6 bases). The germline V gene encodes CDR1 SGHRS and CDR2 YFSETQ. The V end was cut by 2 bases, the J end by 7 bases, with 16 bases between. The CDR3 is 14 residues long. The CDR3 loop is CASSFSLTGGEQYF. The CDR3 nucleotides read TGCGCCAGCAGCTTTTCCCTTACCGGAGGGGAGCAGTACTTC.

This sequence joins TRBV5-6 and TRBJ1-6; 9 bases map to TRBD1. The V gene end was trimmed by 4 bases and the J gene end by 7 bases; junction bases not matched to a gene: 3. The length of the CDR3 is 14 residues. The germline CDR1 and CDR2 sequences are SGHDT and YYEEEE. CDR3: CASSGTGGNSPLHF. CDR3 DNA: TGTGCCAGCAGCGGCACAGGGGGCAATTCACCCCTCCACTTT.

The chain couples TRBV7-4 to TRBJ1-6; the D gene is possibly TRBD1 (5 bases). Germline CDR1 SGHVT, CDR2 SQSDAQ. The length of the CDR3 is 17 residues. Trimming cost V 6 bases and J 0 bases, with 15 bases left between them. CDR3 bases: TGTGCCAGCAGAATTAGCAGGGTGAGCTCCTATAATTCACCCCTCCACTTT. Its translation is CASRISRVSSYNSPLHF.

V gene TRBV6-6 combines with J gene TRBJ2-5, with a possible D match to TRBD2 (5 bases). Trimming left V 0 bases short and J 3 bases short, with 11 bases between. The germline V gene has CDR1 MNHNY and CDR2 SVGAGI (reference sequence). This CDR3 contains 15 residues. In nucleotides, the CDR3 is TGTGCCAGCAGTTACTCGGAGGCAGTGAAAGAGACCCAGTACTTC. This codes for CASSYSEAVKETQYF.

The genes are TRBV5-4 and TRBJ2-3; D not certain. The germline V and J ends were trimmed by 4 bases and 0 bases, with 15 bases remaining between them. The CDR3 is made up of 16 amino acids. The germline V gene encodes CDR1 SGHNT and CDR2 YYREEE (reference sequence). CDR3 amino acids: CASSARLLGSTDTQYF. Written as DNA, the CDR3 is TGTGCCAGCAGCGCGCGACTCCTCGGAAGCACAGATACGCAGTATTTT.

The chain uses TRBV9 and TRBJ2-3, with 8 nucleotides matching TRBD2. Germline-derived CDR1 and CDR2 are SGDLS and YYNGEE. The CDR3 totals 16 residues. V lost 6 bases and J lost 2; bases outside the gene matches: 11. CDR3 coding DNA: TGTGCCAGCACCGTCGGGACTAGTAGAATCACAGATACGCAGTATTTT. Its translation is CASTVGTSRITDTQYF.

This sequence joins TRBV9 and TRBJ2-5; weak D call: TRBD1 (6 bases). Germline V gene lookup returns CDR1 SGDLS and CDR2 YYNGEE. The CDR3 loop spans 15 amino acids. Trimming took off 4 bases at V and 2 bases at J, with 15 bases between the two ends. The chain's CDR3 is CASSHTPGQQETQYF. CDR3 nucleotide sequence: TGTGCCAGCAGCCACACCCCCGGACAGCAAGAGACCCAGTACTTC. Together with reference TRBV9 and TRBJ2-5, the CDR3 gives the full variable domain: DSGVTQTPKHLITATGQRVTLRCSPRSGDLSVYWYQQSLDQGLQFLIQYYNGEERAKGNILERFSAQQFPDLHSELNLSSLELGDSALYFCASSHTPGQQETQYFGPGTRLLVL.

V gene TRBV11-2 combines with J gene TRBJ2-2; 8 bases agree with TRBD1. Germline-derived CDR1 and CDR2 are SGHAT and FQNNGV. The CDR3 is 15 amino acids. J was trimmed by 3 bases and V by 3 bases; bases with no gene match: 3. The CDR3 DNA is TGTGCCAGCAGCTTCCAGGGGGCTGACACCGGGGAGCTGTTTTTT. As protein: CASSFQGADTGELFF. The full variable domain, rest sourced from reference TRBV11-2 and TRBJ2-2, is EAGVAQSPRYKIIEKRQSVAFWCNPISGHATLYWYQQILGQGPKLLIQFQNNGVVDDSQLPKDRFSAERLKGVDSTLKIQPAKLEDSAVYLCASSFQGADTGELFFGEGSRLTVL.

In this sample, this clone turned up a few times. A junction boundary mismatches the germline segment, possibly from a read error. This chain uses TRBV5-1 with TRBJ2-6; the D gene is possibly TRBD1 (5 bases). CDR1 and CDR2 (germline): SGHRS, YFSETQ. The CDR3 is 15 residues long. The CDR3 loop reads CASSLVGSGANGLTF. CDR3 DNA: TGCGCCAGCAGCTTGGTGGGGTCTGGGGCCAACGGCCTGACTTTC.

This sequence joins TRBV5-1 and TRBJ2-2; 7 bases are a match to TRBD1. The CDR3 covers 15 residues. V lost 0 bases, J lost 4 bases, and 3 bases stayed unmatched. CDR1 is SGHRS and CDR2 is YFSETQ in the germline V gene. The CDR3, as DNA: TGCGCCAGCAGCTTGGAGGCAGGGGGCACCGGGGAGCTGTTTTTT. Translating it yields CASSLEAGGTGELFF.

The chain is built from TRBV13 and TRBJ1-1, with 9 positions matching TRBD1. Germline V gene sequence: CDR1 PRHDT, CDR2 FYEKMQ (reference sequence). The CDR3 extends over 16 amino acids. J lost 4 bases, V lost 5 bases, and 11 bases had no gene match. The CDR3 reads CASSRTTGQGSTEAFF. As DNA, the CDR3 is TGTGCCAGCAGCCGAACAACCGGACAGGGGAGCACTGAAGCTTTCTTT.

This chain uses TRBV10-3 with TRBJ2-7, with TRBD1 matching over 7 bases. V was clipped by 8 bases and J by 2 bases; unmatched bases: 3. Germline V gene data show CDR1 as ENHRY and CDR2 as SYGVKD. The CDR3 consists of 12 residues. CDR3 region: CAIRDRAYEQYF. CDR3 DNA: TGTGCCATCCGAGACAGGGCCTACGAGCAGTACTTC.